The sequence of this T cell receptor beta chain was determined in a study of blood T cell repertoires in COVID-19. Study summary: From T cells, B-cell-depleted T cells, or PBMCs came the material, which was cDNA or gDNA.

Clones were read by immunoSEQ multiplex PCR, and TCRdb kept only the in-frame ones, dropping some. Counted here are around 60,000 clones, around 82% occurring once; the ten biggest clones make up about 15%. The sample comprised peripheral blood. This TCR was recovered from a man aged 60-69 years with COVID-19, enrolled during active disease.

CDR3 region: CASSQISTAGANVLTF. The CDR3 DNA reads TGTGCCAGCAGCCAAATTTCAACTGCTGGGGCCAACGTCCTGACTTTC. The gene calls are TRBV13 and TRBJ2-6; no clear D gene. The CDR3 is made up of 16 amino acids. CDR1 PRHDT and CDR2 FYEKMQ come from the germline V gene (reference sequence). V lost 5 bases to trimming and J lost 2 bases, with 13 bases between them.